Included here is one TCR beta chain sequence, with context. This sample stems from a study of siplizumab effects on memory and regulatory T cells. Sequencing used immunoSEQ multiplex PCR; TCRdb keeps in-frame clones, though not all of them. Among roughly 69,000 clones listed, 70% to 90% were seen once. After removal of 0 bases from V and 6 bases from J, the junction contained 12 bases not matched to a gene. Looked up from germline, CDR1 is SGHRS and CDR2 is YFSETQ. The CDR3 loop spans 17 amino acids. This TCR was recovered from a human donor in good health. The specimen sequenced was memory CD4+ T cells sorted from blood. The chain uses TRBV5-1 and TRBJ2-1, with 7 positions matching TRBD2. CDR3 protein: CASSLGLAGHPGNEQFF. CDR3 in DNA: TGCGCCAGCAGCTTGGGCTTAGCGGGCCACCCGGGCAATGAGCAGTTCTTC.